The rows below give T cell receptor beta chains drawn from one sample of a study of T cells in Graves' hyperthyroidism and ophthalmopathy. TCRdb reprocessed the multiplex PCR reads with MiXCR, giving one entry per CDR3 protein. The sample holds 620,000 or so distinct CDR3 sequences, about 15% seen once. The sequenced material came from blood. These receptors all stem from a woman aged 50 to 60 with Graves' ophthalmopathy. Both conserved end residues are part of each CDR3. A D gene is named only where the DNA matches it firmly. Clone size is shown for a subset of rows, as once, few, many or a class of expanded clone.

length: 15; D: .; J: TRBJ2-1; V: TRBV28; size: many; CDR3: CASIPSGENYNEQFF; DNA: TGTGCCAGCATCCCCTCGGGGGAAAACTACAATGAGCAGTTCTTC
length: 15; D: TRBD1; J: TRBJ2-5; V: TRBV11-3; size: many; CDR3: CASSSVTGGMKTQYF; DNA: TGTGCCAGCAGCTCGGTTACAGGGGGCATGAAGACCCAGTACTTC
length: 16; D: TRBD1; J: TRBJ1-5; V: TRBV28; size: few; CDR3: CASTVYVGGGSQPQHF; DNA: TGTGCCAGCACCGTTTACGTAGGGGGCGGGAGTCAGCCCCAGCATTTT
length: 15; D: TRBD2; J: TRBJ2-1; V: TRBV6-9; size: .; CDR3: CASSFWGGSNNEQFF; DNA: TGTGCCAGCAGTTTTTGGGGCGGGAGCAACAATGAGCAGTTCTTC
length: 16; D: TRBD2; J: TRBJ2-7; V: TRBV28; size: few; CDR3: CASTPGLAGGVHEQYF; DNA: TGTGCCAGCACGCCAGGACTAGCGGGAGGGGTGCACGAGCAGTACTTC
length: 13; D: .; J: TRBJ2-7; V: TRBV19; size: few; CDR3: CASSIDGDYEQYF; DNA: TGTGCCAGTAGTATAGATGGGGACTACGAGCAGTACTTC
length: 14; D: TRBD2; J: TRBJ2-3; V: TRBV10-3; size: .; CDR3: CAIKRGSSTDTQYF; DNA: TGTGCCATCAAGCGGGGTTCTAGCACAGATACGCAGTATTTT
length: 15; D: TRBD1; J: TRBJ2-7; V: TRBV6-1; size: few; CDR3: CASRGIQGAAYEQYF; DNA: TGTGCCAGCAGGGGGATACAGGGGGCCGCCTACGAGCAGTACTTC
length: 14; D: .; J: TRBJ1-4; V: TRBV29-1; size: few; CDR3: CSGTMAGTNEKLFF; DNA: TGCAGCGGGACCATGGCAGGGACTAATGAAAAACTGTTTTTT
length: 15; D: .; J: TRBJ1-2; V: TRBV5-1; size: few; CDR3: CASSNQVIANYGYTF; DNA: TGCGCCAGCAGCAACCAGGTGATAGCTAACTATGGCTACACCTTC
length: 16; D: TRBD1; J: TRBJ1-4; V: TRBV5-5; size: .; CDR3: CASSLELQGTNGKLFF; DNA: TGTGCCAGCAGCTTAGAATTACAGGGGACTAATGGAAAACTGTTTTTT
length: 16; D: .; J: TRBJ2-1; V: TRBV5-1; size: many; CDR3: CASSSFDTDSYNEQFF; DNA: TGCGCCAGCAGCTCCTTTGACACTGATTCATACAATGAGCAGTTCTTC
length: 11; D: .; J: TRBJ1-2; V: TRBV20-1; size: few; CDR3: CSARRDGGYTF; DNA: TGCAGTGCTAGGAGGGACGGCGGCTACACCTTC
length: 14; D: .; J: TRBJ1-1; V: TRBV5-1; size: many; CDR3: CASSLSSQNTEAFF; DNA: TGCGCCAGCAGCTTGTCTTCTCAGAACACTGAAGCTTTCTTT
length: 13; D: .; J: TRBJ1-4; V: TRBV14; size: many; CDR3: CASSQVDGGKLFF; DNA: TGTGCCAGCAGCCAAGTAGACGGGGGAAAACTGTTTTTT
length: 14; D: .; J: TRBJ1-2; V: TRBV7-2; size: many; CDR3: CASSPRQANYGYTF; DNA: TGTGCCAGCAGCCCTAGACAGGCTAACTATGGCTACACCTTC
length: 14; D: TRBD1; J: TRBJ2-5; V: TRBV12-3/TRBV12-4; size: many; CDR3: CASRSRGLGETQYF; DNA: TGTGCCAGCAGATCCAGGGGGCTCGGGGAGACCCAGTACTTC
length: 14; D: TRBD1; J: TRBJ2-3; V: TRBV12-3/TRBV12-4; size: many; CDR3: CASSLGQGIRTQYF; DNA: TGTGCCAGCAGTTTAGGACAGGGTATCCGTACGCAGTATTTT
length: 13; D: .; J: TRBJ1-3; V: TRBV6-1; size: .; CDR3: CASGSWPGNTIYF; DNA: TGTGCCAGCGGATCCTGGCCCGGAAACACCATATATTTT
length: 13; D: .; J: TRBJ2-7; V: TRBV4-2; size: .; CDR3: CASSQRSSYEQYF; DNA: TGTGCCAGCAGCCAACGAAGCTCCTACGAGCAGTACTTC
length: 18; D: TRBD2; J: TRBJ2-7; V: TRBV7-2; size: many; CDR3: CASSLASTSGSMIYEQYF; DNA: TGTGCCAGCAGCTTAGCGAGTACTAGCGGGAGTATGATCTACGAGCAGTACTTC
length: 15; D: .; J: TRBJ2-1; V: TRBV19; size: .; CDR3: CATLPGRSSYNEQFF; DNA: TGTGCCACCCTACCGGGGAGGAGCTCCTACAATGAGCAGTTCTTC
length: 19; D: TRBD2; J: TRBJ2-7; V: TRBV29-1; size: few; CDR3: CSVEDLGGLAGGASYGQYF; DNA: TGCAGCGTTGAAGATTTAGGGGGACTAGCGGGAGGGGCCTCCTACGGGCAGTACTTC
length: 13; D: TRBD1; J: TRBJ1-4; V: TRBV6-1; size: .; CDR3: CASTGGVNEKLFF; DNA: TGTGCCAGCACAGGGGGCGTTAATGAAAAACTGTTTTTT
length: 16; D: TRBD2; J: TRBJ2-2; V: TRBV12-3/TRBV12-4; size: .; CDR3: CASSRLAGISTGELFF; DNA: TGTGCCAGCAGCCGACTAGCGGGAATCTCCACCGGGGAGCTGTTTTTT
length: 15; D: .; J: TRBJ2-7; V: TRBV27; size: many; CDR3: CASRMPGTGGYEQYF; DNA: TGTGCCAGTAGGATGCCCGGGACCGGGGGTTACGAGCAGTACTTC
length: 14; D: .; J: TRBJ1-1; V: TRBV10-3; size: few; CDR3: CAIMAGSLGTEAFF; DNA: TGTGCCATCATGGCAGGGAGTCTGGGCACTGAAGCTTTCTTT
length: 14; D: TRBD1; J: TRBJ1-5; V: TRBV2; size: many; CDR3: CASKGGQTNQPQHF; DNA: TGTGCCAGCAAGGGGGGACAGACTAATCAGCCCCAGCATTTT
length: 17; D: TRBD2; J: TRBJ2-1; V: TRBV10-3; size: .; CDR3: CAISKMGAGSSYNEQFF; DNA: TGTGCCATCAGTAAGATGGGAGCGGGGAGCTCCTACAATGAGCAGTTCTTC
length: 15; D: .; J: TRBJ1-5; V: TRBV19; size: .; CDR3: CASTRRVRSNQPQHF; DNA: TGTGCCAGTACCCGGAGGGTAAGGAGCAATCAGCCCCAGCATTTT
length: 17; D: TRBD2; J: TRBJ2-1; V: TRBV5-8; size: .; CDR3: CASSWHGLAGVIDEQFF; DNA: TGTGCCAGCAGCTGGCATGGACTAGCGGGAGTGATCGATGAGCAGTTCTTC
length: 15; D: TRBD1; J: TRBJ2-2; V: TRBV20-1; size: many; CDR3: CSAKAPGQITGELFF; DNA: TGCAGTGCTAAGGCCCCGGGACAGATCACCGGGGAGCTGTTTTTT
length: 14; D: TRBD2; J: TRBJ2-5; V: TRBV7-7; size: many; CDR3: CASSFWPGGETQYF; DNA: TGTGCTAGCAGCTTCTGGCCGGGGGGAGAGACCCAGTACTTC
length: 18; D: TRBD1; J: TRBJ2-7; V: TRBV29-1; size: many; CDR3: CSVEVGFKVGTGGDEQYF; DNA: TGCAGCGTTGAAGTGGGATTTAAAGTTGGGACAGGGGGCGACGAGCAGTACTTC
length: 13; D: TRBD1; J: TRBJ1-1; V: TRBV19; size: many; CDR3: CASIRMGTVEAFF; DNA: TGTGCCAGTATCCGAATGGGGACAGTTGAAGCTTTCTTT
length: 15; D: TRBD1; J: TRBJ2-7; V: TRBV28; size: few; CDR3: CASSPPGTGTYEQYF; DNA: TGTGCCAGCAGTCCTCCCGGGACAGGGACCTACGAGCAGTACTTC
length: 14; D: .; J: TRBJ1-1; V: TRBV28; size: .; CDR3: CASGLGTWNTEAFF; DNA: TGTGCCAGCGGCCTCGGGACCTGGAACACTGAAGCTTTCTTT
length: 15; D: .; J: TRBJ2-5; V: TRBV18; size: .; CDR3: CASSPTRQAQETQYF; DNA: TGTGCCAGCTCACCCACGAGACAGGCCCAAGAGACCCAGTACTTC
length: 13; D: .; J: TRBJ2-1; V: TRBV24-1; size: .; CDR3: CATRGTLYNEQFF; DNA: TGTGCCACCAGAGGGACTCTATACAATGAGCAGTTCTTC
length: 13; D: .; J: TRBJ2-5; V: TRBV6-2/TRBV6-3; size: many; CDR3: CASRNYRRETQYF; DNA: TGTGCCAGCAGGAACTACCGTCGGGAGACCCAGTACTTC
length: 14; D: TRBD2; J: TRBJ2-1; V: TRBV24-1; size: few; CDR3: CATSVGGGYNEQFF; DNA: TGTGCCACCAGTGTCGGGGGAGGGTACAATGAGCAGTTCTTC
length: 14; D: .; J: TRBJ2-7; V: TRBV6-1; size: many; CDR3: CASSEGRLSYEQYF; DNA: TGTGCCAGCAGTGAAGGACGGCTTTCCTACGAGCAGTACTTC
length: 20; D: TRBD2; J: TRBJ2-3; V: TRBV24-1; size: many; CDR3: CATSDYAGTSGREDTDTQYF; DNA: TGTGCCACCAGTGATTACGCCGGGACTAGCGGGAGGGAAGACACAGATACGCAGTATTTT